The present entry profiles one TCR beta chain with its context. This sample is part of a study of OX40 agonist ivuxolimab in advanced cancers. Sequencing used immunoSEQ multiplex PCR; TCRdb keeps in-frame clones, though not all of them. This table holds about 77,000 clones, around 83% found once. Patients who had autoimmune disease history or got systemic immunosuppression were left out. Sequenced material: CD4+ or CD8+ T cells sorted from blood, taken in a trial of the OX40 agonist ivuxolimab. This TCR derives from an adult with an advanced solid tumor such as melanoma, head and neck, liver or kidney cancer.

The CDR3 DNA sequence: TGCGCCAGCAGCTTGGAGGGGCTGTACAGTGAAGCTTTCTTT. Its protein is CASSLEGLYSEAFF. This sequence joins TRBV5-1 and TRBJ1-1; a weak D match, TRBD1 (5 bases). Germline CDR1 is SGHRS and CDR2 is YFSETQ. The CDR3 is 14 residues long. Trimming took off 0 bases at V and 7 bases at J, with 13 bases between the two ends.